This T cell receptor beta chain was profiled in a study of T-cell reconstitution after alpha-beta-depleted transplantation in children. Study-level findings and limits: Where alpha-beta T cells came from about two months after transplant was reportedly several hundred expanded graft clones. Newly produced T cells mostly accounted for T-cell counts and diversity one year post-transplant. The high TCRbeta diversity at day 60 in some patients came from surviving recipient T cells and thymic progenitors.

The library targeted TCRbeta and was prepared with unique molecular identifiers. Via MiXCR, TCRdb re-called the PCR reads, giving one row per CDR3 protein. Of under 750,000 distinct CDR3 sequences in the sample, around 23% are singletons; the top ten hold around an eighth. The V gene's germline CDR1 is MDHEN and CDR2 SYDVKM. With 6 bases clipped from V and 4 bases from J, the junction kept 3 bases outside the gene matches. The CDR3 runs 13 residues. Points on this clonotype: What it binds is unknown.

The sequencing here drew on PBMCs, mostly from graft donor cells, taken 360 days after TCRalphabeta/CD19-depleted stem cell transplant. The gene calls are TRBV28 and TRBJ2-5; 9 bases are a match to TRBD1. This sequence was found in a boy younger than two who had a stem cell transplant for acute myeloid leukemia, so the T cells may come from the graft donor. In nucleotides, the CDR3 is TGTGCCAGCAGAATGACAGGGGGAGAGACCCAGTACTTC. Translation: CASRMTGGETQYF. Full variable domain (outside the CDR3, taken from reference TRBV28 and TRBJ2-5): DVKVTQSSRYLVKRTGEKVFLECVQDMDHENMFWYRQDPGLGLRLIYFSYDVKMKEKGDIPEGYSVSREKKERFSLILESASTNQTSMYLCASRMTGGETQYFGPGTRLLVL.